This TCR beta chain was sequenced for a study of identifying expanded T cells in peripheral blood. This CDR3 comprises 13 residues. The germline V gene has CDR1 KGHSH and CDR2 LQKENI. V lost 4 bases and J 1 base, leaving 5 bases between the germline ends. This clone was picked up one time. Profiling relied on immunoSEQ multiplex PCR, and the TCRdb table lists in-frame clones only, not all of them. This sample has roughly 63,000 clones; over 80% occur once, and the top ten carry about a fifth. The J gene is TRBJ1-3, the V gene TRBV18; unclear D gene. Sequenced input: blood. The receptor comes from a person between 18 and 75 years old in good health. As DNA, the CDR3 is TGTGCCAGCTCACAGGGTTCTGGAAACACCATATATTTT. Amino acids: CASSQGSGNTIYF.